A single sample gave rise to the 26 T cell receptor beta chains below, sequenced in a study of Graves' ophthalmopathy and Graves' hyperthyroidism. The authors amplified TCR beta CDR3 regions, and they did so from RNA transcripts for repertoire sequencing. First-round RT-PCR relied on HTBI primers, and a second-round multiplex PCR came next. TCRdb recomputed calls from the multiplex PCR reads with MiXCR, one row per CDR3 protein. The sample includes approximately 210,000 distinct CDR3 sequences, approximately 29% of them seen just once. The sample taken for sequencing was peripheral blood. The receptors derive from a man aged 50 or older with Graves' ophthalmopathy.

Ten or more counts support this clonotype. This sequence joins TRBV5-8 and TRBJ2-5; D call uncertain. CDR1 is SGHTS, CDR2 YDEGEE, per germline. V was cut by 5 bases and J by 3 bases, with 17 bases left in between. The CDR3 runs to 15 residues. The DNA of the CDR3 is TGTGCCAGCAGGCCATTTATCGGGCCCAAAGAGACCCAGTACTTC. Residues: CASRPFIGPKETQYF.

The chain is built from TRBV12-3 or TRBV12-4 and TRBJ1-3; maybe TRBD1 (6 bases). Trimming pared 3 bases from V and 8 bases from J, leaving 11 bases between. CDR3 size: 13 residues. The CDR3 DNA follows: TGTGCCAGCAGTTTCCCGGGGGGCGACACCATATATTTT. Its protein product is CASSFPGGDTIYF.

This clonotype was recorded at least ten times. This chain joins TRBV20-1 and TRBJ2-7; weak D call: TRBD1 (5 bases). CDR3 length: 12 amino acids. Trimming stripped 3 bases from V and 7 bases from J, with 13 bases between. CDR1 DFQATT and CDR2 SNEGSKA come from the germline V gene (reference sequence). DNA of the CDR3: TGCAGTGCTAGCCTAGGGGCGGCAGAGCAGTACTTC. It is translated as CSASLGAAEQYF.

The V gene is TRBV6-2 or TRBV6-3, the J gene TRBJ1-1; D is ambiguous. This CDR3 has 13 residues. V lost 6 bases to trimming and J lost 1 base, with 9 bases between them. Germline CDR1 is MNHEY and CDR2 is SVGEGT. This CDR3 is CASSNTENTEAFF. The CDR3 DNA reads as TGTGCCAGCAGCAACACAGAGAACACTGAAGCTTTCTTT.

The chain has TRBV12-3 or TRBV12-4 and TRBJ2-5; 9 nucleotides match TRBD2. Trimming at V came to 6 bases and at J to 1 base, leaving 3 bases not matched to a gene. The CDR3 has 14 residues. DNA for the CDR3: TGTGCCAGCAGGCCGACTAGCGGCCAAGAGACCCAGTACTTC. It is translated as CASRPTSGQETQYF.

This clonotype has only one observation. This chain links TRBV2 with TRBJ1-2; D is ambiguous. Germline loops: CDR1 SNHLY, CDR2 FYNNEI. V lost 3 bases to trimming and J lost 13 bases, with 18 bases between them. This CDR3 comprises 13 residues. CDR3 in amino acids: CASSDRGLWEGTF. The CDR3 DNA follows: TGTGCCAGCAGTGATCGGGGTCTATGGGAGGGCACCTTC. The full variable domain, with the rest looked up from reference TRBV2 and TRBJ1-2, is EPEVTQTPSHQVTQMGQEVILRCVPISNHLYFYWYRQILGQKVEFLVSFYNNEISEKSEIFDDQFSVERPDGSNFTLKIRSTKLEDSAMYFCASSDRGLWEGTFGSGTRLTVV.

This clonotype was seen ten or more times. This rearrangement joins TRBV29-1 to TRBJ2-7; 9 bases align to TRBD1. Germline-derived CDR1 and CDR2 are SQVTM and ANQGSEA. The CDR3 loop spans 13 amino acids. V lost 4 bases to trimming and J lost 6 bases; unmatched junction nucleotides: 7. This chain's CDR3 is CSVARDRVGEQYF. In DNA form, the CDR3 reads TGCAGCGTTGCGAGGGACAGGGTCGGCGAGCAGTACTTC.

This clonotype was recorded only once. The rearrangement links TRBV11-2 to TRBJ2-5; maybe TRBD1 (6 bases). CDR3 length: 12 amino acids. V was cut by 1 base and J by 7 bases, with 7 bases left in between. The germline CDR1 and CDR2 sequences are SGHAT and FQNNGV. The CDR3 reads CASSLGGLTQYF. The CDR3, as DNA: TGTGCCAGCAGCTTAGGGGGGCTGACCCAGTACTTC.

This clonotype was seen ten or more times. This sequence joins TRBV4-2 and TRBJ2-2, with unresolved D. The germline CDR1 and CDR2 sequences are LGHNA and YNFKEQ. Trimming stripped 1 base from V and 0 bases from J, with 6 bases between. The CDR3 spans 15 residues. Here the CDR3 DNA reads TGTGCCAGCAGCCAAGGTCTGTCGAACACCGGGGAGCTGTTTTTT. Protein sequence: CASSQGLSNTGELFF.

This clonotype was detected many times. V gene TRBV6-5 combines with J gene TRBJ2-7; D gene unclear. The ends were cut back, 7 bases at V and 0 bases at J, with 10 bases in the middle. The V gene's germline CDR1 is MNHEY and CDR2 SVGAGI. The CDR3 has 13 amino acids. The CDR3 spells CASTRTASYEQYF. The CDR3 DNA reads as TGTGCCAGCACGAGGACGGCCTCCTACGAGCAGTACTTC.

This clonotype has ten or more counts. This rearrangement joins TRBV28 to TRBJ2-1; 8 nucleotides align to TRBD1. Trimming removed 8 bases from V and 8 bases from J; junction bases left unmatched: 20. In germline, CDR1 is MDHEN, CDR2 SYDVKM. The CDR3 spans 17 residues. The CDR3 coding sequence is TGTGCCAGCCTCCAGGGGGTCAGGGGGCGGGTGGGCGATGAGCAGTTCTTC. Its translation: CASLQGVRGRVGDEQFF.

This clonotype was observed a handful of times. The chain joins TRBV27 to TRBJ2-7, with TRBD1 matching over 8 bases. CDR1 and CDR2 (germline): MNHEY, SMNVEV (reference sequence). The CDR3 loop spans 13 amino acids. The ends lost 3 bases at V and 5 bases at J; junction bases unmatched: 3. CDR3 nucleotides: TGTGCCAGCAGTTTGACAGGGGTCAACGAGCAGTACTTC. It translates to CASSLTGVNEQYF.

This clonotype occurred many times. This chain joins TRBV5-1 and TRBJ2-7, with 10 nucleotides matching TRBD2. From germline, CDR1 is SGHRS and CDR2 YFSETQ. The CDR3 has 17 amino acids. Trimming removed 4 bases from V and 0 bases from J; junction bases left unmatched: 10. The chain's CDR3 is CASSPEGLAVNSYEQYF. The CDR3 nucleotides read TGCGCCAGCAGCCCGGAAGGACTAGCGGTTAACTCCTACGAGCAGTACTTC. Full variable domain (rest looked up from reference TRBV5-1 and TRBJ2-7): KAGVTQTPRYLIKTRGQQVTLSCSPISGHRSVSWYQQTPGQGLQFLFEYFSETQRNKGNFPGRFSGRQFSNSRSEMNVSTLELGDSALYLCASSPEGLAVNSYEQYFGPGTRLTVT.

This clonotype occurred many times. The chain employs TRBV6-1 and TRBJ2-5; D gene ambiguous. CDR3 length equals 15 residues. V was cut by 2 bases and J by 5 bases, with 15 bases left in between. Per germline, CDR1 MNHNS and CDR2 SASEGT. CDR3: CASSELARVGETQYF. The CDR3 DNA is TGTGCCAGCAGTGAATTGGCTAGAGTTGGCGAGACCCAGTACTTC.

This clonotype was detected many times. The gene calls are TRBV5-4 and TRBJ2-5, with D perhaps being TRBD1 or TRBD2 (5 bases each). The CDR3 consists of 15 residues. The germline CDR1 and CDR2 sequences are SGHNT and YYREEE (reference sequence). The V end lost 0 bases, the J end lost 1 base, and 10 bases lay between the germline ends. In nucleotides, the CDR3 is TGTGCCAGCAGCTTGGCGAGGGGAACCCAAGAGACCCAGTACTTC. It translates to CASSLARGTQETQYF.

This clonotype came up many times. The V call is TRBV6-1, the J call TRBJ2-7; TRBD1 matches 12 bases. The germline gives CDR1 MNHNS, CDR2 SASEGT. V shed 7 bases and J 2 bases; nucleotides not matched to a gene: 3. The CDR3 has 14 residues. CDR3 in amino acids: CASNRDRGPYEQYF. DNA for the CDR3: TGTGCCAGCAATCGGGACAGGGGGCCCTACGAGCAGTACTTC.

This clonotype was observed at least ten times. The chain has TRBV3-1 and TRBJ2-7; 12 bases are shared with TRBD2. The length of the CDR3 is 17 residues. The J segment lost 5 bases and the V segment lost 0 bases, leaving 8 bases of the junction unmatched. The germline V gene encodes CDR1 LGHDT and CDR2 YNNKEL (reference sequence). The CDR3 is CASSQDRLAGGPHEQYF. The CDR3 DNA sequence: TGTGCCAGCAGCCAAGATCGCCTAGCGGGAGGGCCCCACGAGCAGTACTTC.

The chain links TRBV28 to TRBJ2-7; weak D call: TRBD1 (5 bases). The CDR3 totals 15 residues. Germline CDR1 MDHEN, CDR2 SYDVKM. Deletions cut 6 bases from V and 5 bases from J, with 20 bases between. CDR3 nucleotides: TGTGCCAGCAGGCAAACAAGGGGTGGCCCCGACGAGCAGTACTTC. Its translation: CASRQTRGGPDEQYF.

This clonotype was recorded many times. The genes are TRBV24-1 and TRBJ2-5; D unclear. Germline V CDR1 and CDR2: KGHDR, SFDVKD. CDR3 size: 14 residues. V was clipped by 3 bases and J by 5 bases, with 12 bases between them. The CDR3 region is CATSDALTRETQYF. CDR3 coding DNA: TGTGCCACCAGTGATGCTCTGACTCGGGAGACCCAGTACTTC.

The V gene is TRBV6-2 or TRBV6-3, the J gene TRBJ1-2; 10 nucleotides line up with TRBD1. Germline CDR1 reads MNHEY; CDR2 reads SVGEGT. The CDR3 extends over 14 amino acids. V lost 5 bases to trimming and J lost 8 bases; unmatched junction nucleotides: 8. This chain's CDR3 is CASSPWDRGDGYTF. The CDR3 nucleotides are TGTGCCAGCAGTCCCTGGGACAGGGGAGACGGCTACACCTTC.

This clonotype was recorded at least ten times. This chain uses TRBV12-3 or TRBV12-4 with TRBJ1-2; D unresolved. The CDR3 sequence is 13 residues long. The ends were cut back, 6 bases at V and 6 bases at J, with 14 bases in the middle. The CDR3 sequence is CASSPFGSDGYTF. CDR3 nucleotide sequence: TGTGCCAGCAGCCCCTTTGGGTCCGATGGCTACACCTTC.

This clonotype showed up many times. For the CDR3, the DNA is TGTGCCAGCAGTTTGGACAGGTCAAGGCAGCCCCAGCATTTT. This sequence encodes CASSLDRSRQPQHF. The chain employs TRBV12-3 or TRBV12-4 and TRBJ1-5, with TRBD1 matching 7 bases. The CDR3 has 14 amino acids. J was trimmed by 7 bases and V by 3 bases; bases with no gene match: 6.

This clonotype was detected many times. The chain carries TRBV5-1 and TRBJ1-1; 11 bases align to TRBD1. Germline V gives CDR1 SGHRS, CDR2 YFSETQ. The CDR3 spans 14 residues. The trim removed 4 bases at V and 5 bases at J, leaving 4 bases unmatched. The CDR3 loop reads CASSLRDRGTEAFF. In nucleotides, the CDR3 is TGCGCCAGCAGCCTCCGGGACAGGGGGACTGAAGCTTTCTTT.

The chain's CDR3 is CAISGRESKETQYF. The CDR3 DNA reads as TGTGCCATCAGTGGAAGGGAGAGTAAAGAGACCCAGTACTTC. The rearrangement uses TRBV10-3 and TRBJ2-5; D is possibly TRBD2 (5 bases). CDR3 length: 14 residues. V was pared by 4 bases and J by 3 bases, with 12 bases between. The V gene's germline CDR1 is ENHRY and CDR2 SYGVKD.

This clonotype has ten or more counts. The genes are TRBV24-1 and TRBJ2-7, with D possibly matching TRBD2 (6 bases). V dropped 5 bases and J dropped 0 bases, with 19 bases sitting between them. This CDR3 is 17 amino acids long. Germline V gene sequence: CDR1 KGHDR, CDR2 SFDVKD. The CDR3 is CATSAPGGSGGSYEQYF. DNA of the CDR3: TGTGCCACCAGTGCCCCCGGCGGTAGCGGTGGCTCCTACGAGCAGTACTTC.

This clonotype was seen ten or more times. The CDR3 loop is CARRQGRGTGELFF. CDR3 nucleotides: TGTGCCAGACGACAGGGGAGGGGAACCGGGGAGCTGTTTTTT. The chain has TRBV28 and TRBJ2-2, with D possibly TRBD1 on 8 matching bases. The CDR3 is made up of 14 amino acids. Germline V lookup: CDR1 MDHEN, CDR2 SYDVKM. V lost 9 bases to trimming and J lost 5 bases, with 16 bases between them.